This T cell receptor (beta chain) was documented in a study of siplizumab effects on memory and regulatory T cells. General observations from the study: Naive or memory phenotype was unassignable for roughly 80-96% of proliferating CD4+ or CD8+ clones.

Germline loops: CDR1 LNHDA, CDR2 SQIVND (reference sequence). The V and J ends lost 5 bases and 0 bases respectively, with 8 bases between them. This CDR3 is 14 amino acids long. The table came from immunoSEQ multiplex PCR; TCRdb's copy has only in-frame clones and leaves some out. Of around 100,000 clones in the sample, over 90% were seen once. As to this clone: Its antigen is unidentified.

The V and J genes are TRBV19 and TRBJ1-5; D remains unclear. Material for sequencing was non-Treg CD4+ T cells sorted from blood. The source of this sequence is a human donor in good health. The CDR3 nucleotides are TGTGCCAGTAGTGTCGTAGGTAGCAATCAGCCCCAGCATTTT. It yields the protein CASSVVGSNQPQHF.